The clone carrying this TCR beta chain was recorded at least ten times. Total RNA was isolated from whole blood that had not been fractionated. In germline, CDR1 is DFQATT, CDR2 SNEGSKA (reference sequence). There are 14 residues in the CDR3. V lost 0 bases and J 3 bases, leaving 8 bases between the germline ends. This specimen belongs to a study of human T cells and chemical hapten exposure. As handled by the study authors: From roughly 23,000 to 700,000 TCRs were found per sample, with a median of approximately 92,000. A single record per CDR3 protein comes from TCRdb applying MiXCR to the 5' RACE reads. TCRdb's processing, not the study's, gives the V and J calls here. The data contain about 140,000 distinct CDR3 sequences, around 4.1% of them singletons.

The receptor's source is a female donor in good health. The rearrangement joins TRBV20-1 to TRBJ2-2; D is undetermined. The CDR3 loop reads CSARDGSDTGELFF. CDR3 DNA sequence: TGCAGTGCTAGAGATGGCTCGGACACCGGGGAGCTGTTTTTT.